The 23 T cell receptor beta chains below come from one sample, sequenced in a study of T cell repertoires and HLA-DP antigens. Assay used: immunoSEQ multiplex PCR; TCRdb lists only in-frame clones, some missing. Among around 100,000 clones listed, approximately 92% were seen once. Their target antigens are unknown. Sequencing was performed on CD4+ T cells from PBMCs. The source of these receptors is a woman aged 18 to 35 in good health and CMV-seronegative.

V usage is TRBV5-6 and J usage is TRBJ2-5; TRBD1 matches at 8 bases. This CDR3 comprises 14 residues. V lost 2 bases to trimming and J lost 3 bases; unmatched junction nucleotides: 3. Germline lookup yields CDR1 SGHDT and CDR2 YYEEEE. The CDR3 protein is CASSFSGGEETQYF. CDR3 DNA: TGTGCCAGCAGCTTTTCAGGGGGCGAAGAGACCCAGTACTTC.

The CDR3 DNA reads as TGTGCCAGCAGTGACGGAACCTACGAGCAGTACTTC. Protein sequence: CASSDGTYEQYF. V is TRBV6-6 and J is TRBJ2-7; D remains ambiguous. This CDR3 region has 12 residues. V lost 5 bases, J lost 2 bases, and 7 bases lay in between. The germline CDR1 and CDR2 sequences are MNHNY and SVGAGI (reference sequence).

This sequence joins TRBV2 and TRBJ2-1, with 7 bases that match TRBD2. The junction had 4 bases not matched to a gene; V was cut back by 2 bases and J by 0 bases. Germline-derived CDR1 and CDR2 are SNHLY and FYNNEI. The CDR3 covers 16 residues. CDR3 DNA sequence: TGTGCCAGCAGTGAAAATCTAGCGGACTCCTACAATGAGCAGTTCTTC. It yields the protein CASSENLADSYNEQFF.

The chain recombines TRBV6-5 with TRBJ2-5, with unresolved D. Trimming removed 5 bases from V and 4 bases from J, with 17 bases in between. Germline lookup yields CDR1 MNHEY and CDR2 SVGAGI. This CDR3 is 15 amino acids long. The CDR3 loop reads CASSRGALSVETQYF. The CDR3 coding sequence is TGTGCCAGCAGTCGTGGAGCCCTTTCGGTAGAGACCCAGTACTTC.

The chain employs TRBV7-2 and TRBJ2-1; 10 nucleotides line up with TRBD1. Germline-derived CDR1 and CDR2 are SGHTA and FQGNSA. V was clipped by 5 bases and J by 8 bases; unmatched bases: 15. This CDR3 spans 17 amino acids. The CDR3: CASSPTTPGQGRYEQFF. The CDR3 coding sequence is TGTGCCAGCAGCCCCACAACCCCGGGACAGGGGCGTTATGAGCAGTTCTTC.

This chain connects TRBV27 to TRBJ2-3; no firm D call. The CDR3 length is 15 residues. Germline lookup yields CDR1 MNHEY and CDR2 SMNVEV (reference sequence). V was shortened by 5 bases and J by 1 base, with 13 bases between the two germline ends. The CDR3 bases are TGTGCCAGCAGTCCACAATGGGGTGGCACAGATACGCAGTATTTT. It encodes CASSPQWGGTDTQYF.

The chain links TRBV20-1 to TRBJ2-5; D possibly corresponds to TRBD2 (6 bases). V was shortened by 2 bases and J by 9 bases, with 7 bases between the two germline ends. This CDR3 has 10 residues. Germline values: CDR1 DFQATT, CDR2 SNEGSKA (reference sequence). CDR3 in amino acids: CSARWGAQYF. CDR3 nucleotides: TGCAGTGCTAGATGGGGGGCCCAGTACTTC.

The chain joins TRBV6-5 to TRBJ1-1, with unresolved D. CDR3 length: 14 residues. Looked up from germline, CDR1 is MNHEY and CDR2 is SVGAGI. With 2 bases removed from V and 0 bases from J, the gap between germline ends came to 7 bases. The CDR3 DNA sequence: TGTGCCAGCAGTTACGGGCCAGTGAACACTGAAGCTTTCTTT. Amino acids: CASSYGPVNTEAFF.

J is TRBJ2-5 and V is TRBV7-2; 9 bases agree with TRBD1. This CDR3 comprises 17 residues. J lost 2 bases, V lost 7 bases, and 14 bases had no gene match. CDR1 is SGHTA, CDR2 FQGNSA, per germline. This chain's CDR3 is CASTLAEGTGIQETQYF. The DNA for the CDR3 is TGTGCCAGCACGCTGGCAGAGGGGACAGGGATACAAGAGACCCAGTACTTC.

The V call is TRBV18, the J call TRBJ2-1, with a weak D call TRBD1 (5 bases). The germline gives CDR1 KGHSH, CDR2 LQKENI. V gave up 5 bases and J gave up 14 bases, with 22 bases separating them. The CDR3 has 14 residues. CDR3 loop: CASSSTRQNSDKFF. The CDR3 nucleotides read TGTGCCAGCTCATCAACCCGACAGAATAGTGATAAGTTCTTC.

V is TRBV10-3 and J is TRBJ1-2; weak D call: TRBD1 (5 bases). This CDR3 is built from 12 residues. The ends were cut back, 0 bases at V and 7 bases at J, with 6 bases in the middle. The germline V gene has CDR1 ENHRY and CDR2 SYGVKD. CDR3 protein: CAISESGAGYTF. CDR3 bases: TGTGCCATCAGTGAGTCCGGGGCTGGCTACACCTTC.

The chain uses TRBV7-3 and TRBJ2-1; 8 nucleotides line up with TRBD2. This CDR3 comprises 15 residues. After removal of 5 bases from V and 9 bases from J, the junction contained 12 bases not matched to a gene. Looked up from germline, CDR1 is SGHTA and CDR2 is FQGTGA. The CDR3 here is CASSREGPIGTEQFF. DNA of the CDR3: TGTGCCAGCAGCCGGGAGGGCCCTATTGGTACTGAGCAGTTCTTC.

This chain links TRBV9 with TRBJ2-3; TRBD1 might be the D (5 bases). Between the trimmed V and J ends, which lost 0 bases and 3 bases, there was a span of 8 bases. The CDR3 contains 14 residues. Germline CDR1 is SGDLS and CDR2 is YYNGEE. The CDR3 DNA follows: TGTGCCAGCAGCGTAGCCAGGGAAACAGATACGCAGTATTTT. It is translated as CASSVARETDTQYF.

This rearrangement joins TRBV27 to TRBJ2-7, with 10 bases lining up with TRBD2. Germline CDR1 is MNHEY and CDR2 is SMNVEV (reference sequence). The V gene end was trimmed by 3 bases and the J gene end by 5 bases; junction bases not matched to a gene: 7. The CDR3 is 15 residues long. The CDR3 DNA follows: TGTGCCAGCAGTTTCCTAGCGGGAGTAAACCACGAGCAGTACTTC. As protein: CASSFLAGVNHEQYF.

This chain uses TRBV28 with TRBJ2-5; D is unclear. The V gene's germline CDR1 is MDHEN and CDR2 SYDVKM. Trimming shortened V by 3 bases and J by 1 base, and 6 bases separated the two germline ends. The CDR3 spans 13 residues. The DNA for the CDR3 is TGTGCCAGCAGTTTGGGGTTCCAAGAGACCCAGTACTTC. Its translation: CASSLGFQETQYF.

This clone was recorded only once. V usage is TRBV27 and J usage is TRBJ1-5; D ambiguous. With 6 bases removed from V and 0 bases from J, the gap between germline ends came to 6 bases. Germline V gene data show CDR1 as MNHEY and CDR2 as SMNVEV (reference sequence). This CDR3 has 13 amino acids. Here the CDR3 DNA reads TGTGCCAGCAGCCGGTATAGCAATCAGCCCCAGCATTTT. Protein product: CASSRYSNQPQHF.

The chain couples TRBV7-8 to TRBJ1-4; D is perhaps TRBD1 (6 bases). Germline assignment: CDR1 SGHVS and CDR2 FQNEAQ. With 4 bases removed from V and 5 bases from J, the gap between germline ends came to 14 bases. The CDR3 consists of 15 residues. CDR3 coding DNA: TGTGCCAGCAGCTCCGTTGACAGGAAGAATGAAAAACTGTTTTTT. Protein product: CASSSVDRKNEKLFF.

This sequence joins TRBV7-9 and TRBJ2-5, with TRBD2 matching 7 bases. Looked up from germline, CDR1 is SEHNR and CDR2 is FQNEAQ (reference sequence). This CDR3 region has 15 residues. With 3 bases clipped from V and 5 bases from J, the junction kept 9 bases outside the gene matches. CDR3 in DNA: TGTGCCAGCAGCTTCCGGCGGGGGATGGGCGAGACCCAGTACTTC. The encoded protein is CASSFRRGMGETQYF.

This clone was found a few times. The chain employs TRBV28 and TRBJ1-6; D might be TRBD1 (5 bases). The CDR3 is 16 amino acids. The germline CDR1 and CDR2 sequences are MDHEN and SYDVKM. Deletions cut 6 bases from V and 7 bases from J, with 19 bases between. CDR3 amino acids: CASSPGTRGKNSPLHF. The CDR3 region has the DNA TGTGCCAGCAGCCCCGGGACGAGGGGCAAAAATTCACCCCTCCACTTT. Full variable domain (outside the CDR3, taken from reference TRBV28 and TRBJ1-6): DVKVTQSSRYLVKRTGEKVFLECVQDMDHENMFWYRQDPGLGLRLIYFSYDVKMKEKGDIPEGYSVSREKKERFSLILESASTNQTSMYLCASSPGTRGKNSPLHFGNGTRLTVT.

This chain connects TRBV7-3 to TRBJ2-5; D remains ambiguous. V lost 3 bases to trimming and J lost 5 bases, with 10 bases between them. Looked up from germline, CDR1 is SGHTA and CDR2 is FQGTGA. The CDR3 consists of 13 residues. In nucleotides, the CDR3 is TGTGCCAGCAGCTTTGATTTCCGGGAGACCCAGTACTTC. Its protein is CASSFDFRETQYF.

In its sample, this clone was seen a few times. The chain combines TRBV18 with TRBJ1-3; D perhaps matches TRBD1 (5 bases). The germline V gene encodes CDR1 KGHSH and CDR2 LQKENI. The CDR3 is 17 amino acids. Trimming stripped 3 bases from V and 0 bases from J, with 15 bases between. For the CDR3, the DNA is TGTGCCAGCTCACCCATCCGGGACCCGAGCTCTGGAAACACCATATATTTT. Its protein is CASSPIRDPSSGNTIYF. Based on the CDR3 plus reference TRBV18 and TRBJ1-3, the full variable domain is NAGVMQNPRHLVRRRGQEARLRCSPMKGHSHVYWYRQLPEEGLKFMVYLQKENIIDESGMPKERFSAEFPKEGPSILRIQQVVRGDSAAYFCASSPIRDPSSGNTIYFGEGSWLTVV.

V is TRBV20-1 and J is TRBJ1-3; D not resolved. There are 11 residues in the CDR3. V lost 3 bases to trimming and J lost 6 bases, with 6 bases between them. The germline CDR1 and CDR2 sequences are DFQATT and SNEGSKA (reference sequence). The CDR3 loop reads CSARTANTIYF. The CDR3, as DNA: TGCAGTGCTAGGACCGCAAACACCATATATTTT.

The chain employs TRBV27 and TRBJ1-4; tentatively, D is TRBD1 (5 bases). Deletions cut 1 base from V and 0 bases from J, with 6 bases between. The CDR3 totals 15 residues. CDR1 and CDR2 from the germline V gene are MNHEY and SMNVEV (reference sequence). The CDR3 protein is CASSLWGTTNEKLFF. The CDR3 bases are TGTGCCAGCAGTTTATGGGGGACAACTAATGAAAAACTGTTTTTT. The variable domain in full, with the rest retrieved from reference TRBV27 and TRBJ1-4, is EAQVTQNPRYLITVTGKKLTVTCSQNMNHEYMSWYRQDPGLGLRQIYYSMNVEVTDKGDVPEGYKVSRKEKRNFPLILESPSPNQTSLYFCASSLWGTTNEKLFFGSGTQLSVL.